This T cell receptor (beta chain) was identified in a study of T cell responses to AZD1222 COVID-19 vaccine. Findings and caveats of the study: When two AZD1222 doses had been given, Spike-specific TCR breadth and depth rose. Only after the peak T cell response were repertoires sampled.

About this clone itself: Antigen unknown.

Measured with immunoSEQ multiplex PCR; TCRdb has only the in-frame clones, and not every one. The repertoire includes 110,000 or so clones, roughly 91% of them detected once, and roughly 3.8% sits in the top ten. The clonotype was recovered from an adult who received the AZD1222 COVID-19 vaccine. The sample in question was peripheral blood, obtained 28 days after the second AZD1222 dose.

For the CDR3, the DNA is TGCGCCAGCAGCCAAGACGCTGGGCGCCAGGAGCAGTTCTTC. As protein: CASSQDAGRQEQFF. The chain couples TRBV4-1 to TRBJ2-1, with D unclear. The germline V and J ends were trimmed by 0 bases and 10 bases, with 13 bases remaining between them. The CDR3 contains 14 residues. Germline lookup yields CDR1 MGHRA and CDR2 YSYEKL.